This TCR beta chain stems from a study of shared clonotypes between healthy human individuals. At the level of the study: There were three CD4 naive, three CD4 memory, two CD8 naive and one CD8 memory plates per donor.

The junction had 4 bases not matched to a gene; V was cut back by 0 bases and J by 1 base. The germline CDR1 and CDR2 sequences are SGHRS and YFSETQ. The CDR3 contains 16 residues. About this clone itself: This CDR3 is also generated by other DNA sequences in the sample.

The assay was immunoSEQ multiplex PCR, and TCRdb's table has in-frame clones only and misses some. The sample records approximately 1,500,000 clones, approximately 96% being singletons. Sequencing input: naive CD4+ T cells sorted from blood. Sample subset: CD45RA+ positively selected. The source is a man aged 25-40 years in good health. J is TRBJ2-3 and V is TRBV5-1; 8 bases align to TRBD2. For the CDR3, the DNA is TGCGCCAGCAGCTTGGGAACTAGCGGTGGCACAGATACGCAGTATTTT. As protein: CASSLGTSGGTDTQYF.